Below, one TCR beta chain is given with its context. This record comes from a study of blood T cell repertoires in COVID-19. Study in general: There were acute and convalescent COVID-19 samples, and they came from the United States, Italy and Spain. PBMCs, B-cell-depleted T cells, or T cells provided the cDNA or gDNA that made up the material.

The CDR3 length is 13 residues. Germline CDR1 reads LNHNV; CDR2 reads YYDKDF (reference sequence). J gave up 4 bases and V 4 bases, and 3 bases lay outside the gene matches. Here immunoSEQ multiplex PCR was the method, and the copy in TCRdb shows in-frame clones only, minus some. The sample comprises almost 250,000 clones, around 88% of which are singletons, and 3.5% to 4.5% rests with the top ten. Cohort assignment relied on participant-reported clinical history. This chain uses TRBV15 with TRBJ1-2, with 7 bases that match TRBD1. The sample taken for sequencing was PBMCs or T cells enriched from blood (not recorded which). This TCR derives from a woman aged 25 to 39 who had recovered from COVID-19. The chain's CDR3 is CATSIRQGYGYTF. DNA for the CDR3: TGTGCCACCAGCATCCGACAGGGCTATGGCTACACCTTC.